The sequence of this T cell receptor (beta chain) was determined in a study of T cell responses to AZD1222 COVID-19 vaccine. Findings of the study overall: Spike regions recognized by vaccine-associated CD4 TCRs spanned the protein, led by 160-218 and 743-854.

The CDR3 length is 13 residues. The germline CDR1 and CDR2 sequences are SGHRS and YFSETQ. Trimming pared 0 bases from V and 5 bases from J, leaving 9 bases between. Clones were read by immunoSEQ multiplex PCR, and TCRdb kept only the in-frame ones, dropping some. Of 75,000 to 95,000 clones in the sample, 85% were seen once. This clone was counted a single time. Its antigen is currently unknown. The chain couples TRBV5-1 to TRBJ2-7; TRBD2 might be the D (6 bases). This sequence was found in an adult who received the AZD1222 COVID-19 vaccine. The material was peripheral blood, obtained 28 days after the second AZD1222 dose. CDR3 sequence (DNA): TGCGCCAGCAGCTTGGGGGCGGGGAACGAGCAGTACTTC. Translating gives CASSLGAGNEQYF.